The next 11 T cell receptor beta chains were all read from a single sample in a study of shared clonotypes between healthy human individuals. Sequencing was performed with immunoSEQ multiplex PCR; in TCRdb, only in-frame clones are kept and a portion is missing. The sample records about 1 million clones, 75% to 85% being singletons. The sample comprised memory CD4+ T cells from PBMCs. The subset denotes: CD45RA-negative fraction. These receptors all come from a man between 18 and 29 years old in good health. Some clones in this sample may be carry-over from other donors' samples.

This chain uses TRBV20-1 with TRBJ1-1; D is uncertain. Germline CDR1 is DFQATT and CDR2 is SNEGSKA (reference sequence). V was clipped by 0 bases and J by 3 bases, with 2 bases between them. CDR3 length: 11 residues. CDR3 nucleotide sequence: TGCAGTGCTAGAGACTACACTGAAGCTTTCTTT. Its translation: CSARDYTEAFF.

The table lists this clone with many counts. The sample contains more than one DNA sequence encoding this CDR3. The chain is built from TRBV2 and TRBJ1-5; D is undetermined. CDR1 and CDR2 (germline): SNHLY, FYNNEI. This CDR3 comprises 13 residues. V lost 1 base to trimming and J lost 7 bases, with 8 bases between them. The CDR3 DNA is TGTGCCAGCAGTGAAGTAGGAGACCAGCCCCAGCATTTT. This gives the protein CASSEVGDQPQHF.

Note on this clone: This CDR3 is also generated by other DNA sequences in the sample. V and J are TRBV9 and TRBJ1-2; D is perhaps TRBD1 (5 bases). V lost 2 bases, J lost 0 bases, and 8 bases lay in between. This CDR3 spans 14 amino acids. From germline, CDR1 is SGDLS and CDR2 YYNGEE. CDR3 in amino acids: CASSVGPTNYGYTF. The CDR3 DNA is TGTGCCAGCAGCGTGGGGCCTACTAACTATGGCTACACCTTC.

In its sample, this clone was seen many times. The CDR3 DNA is TGTGCCAGCAGCTTACCCCTCAGGACTAGCGGGAGGGCCCGGGAGCTGTTTTTT. It is translated as CASSLPLRTSGRARELFF. This chain links TRBV7-8 with TRBJ2-2, with TRBD2 identical over 15 bases. The CDR3 has 18 residues. V gave up 2 bases and J gave up 9 bases; unmatched junction bases: 10. Germline CDR1 and CDR2: SGHVS and FQNEAQ.

This clone was counted a single time. The chain links TRBV5-4 to TRBJ1-2; D is possibly TRBD1 (5 bases). Germline assignment: CDR1 SGHNT and CDR2 YYREEE (reference sequence). V was shortened by 5 bases and J by 0 bases, with 26 bases between the two germline ends. This CDR3 spans 19 amino acids. The CDR3 nucleotides read TGTGCCAGCAGACCAAAGACCGTGGGGGGGAATGGGGCTAACTATGGCTACACCTTC. Translated, it gives CASRPKTVGGNGANYGYTF.

This chain links TRBV7-8 with TRBJ2-3; D might be TRBD2 (6 bases). V dropped 5 bases and J dropped 2 bases, with 14 bases sitting between them. From germline, CDR1 is SGHVS and CDR2 FQNEAQ. The CDR3 sequence is 15 residues long. The CDR3 reads CASSLTSSTTDTQYF. The CDR3 nucleotides read TGTGCCAGCAGCCTGACTAGTTCGACCACAGATACGCAGTATTTT.

The chain recombines TRBV7-9 with TRBJ2-1; D perhaps matches TRBD2 (5 bases). Germline lookup yields CDR1 SEHNR and CDR2 FQNEAQ (reference sequence). The ends were cut back, 5 bases at V and 4 bases at J, with 18 bases in the middle. The CDR3 consists of 16 residues. The CDR3 region has the DNA TGTGCCAGCAGCCGGCGAGGGCTAGCCCTGTACAATGAGCAGTTCTTC. Translating gives CASSRRGLALYNEQFF.

This chain joins TRBV29-1 and TRBJ1-1; D is ambiguous. The V end was cut by 0 bases, the J end by 1 base, with 6 bases between. CDR3 length equals 13 residues. Per the germline V gene, CDR1 is SQVTM and CDR2 is ANQGSEA. The CDR3 is CSVEEIGNTEAFF. The CDR3 DNA follows: TGCAGCGTTGAAGAGATAGGGAACACTGAAGCTTTCTTT.

This chain links TRBV2 with TRBJ2-5; 8 positions agree with TRBD1. This CDR3 has 14 residues. V trimming: 4 bases; J trimming: 4 bases; junction bases outside the gene matches: 5. Germline V gene data show CDR1 as SNHLY and CDR2 as FYNNEI. The DNA for the CDR3 is TGTGCCAGCAGTGGGGACAGGTACCGAGAGACCCAGTACTTC. Encoded protein: CASSGDRYRETQYF.

The chain is built from TRBV2 and TRBJ1-2; possible D gene TRBD1, 5 bases. Germline V gives CDR1 SNHLY, CDR2 FYNNEI. The CDR3 sequence is 15 residues long. Between the trimmed V and J ends, which lost 6 bases and 0 bases, there was a span of 14 bases. The CDR3 reads CASSVVRQPNYGYTF. In nucleotides, the CDR3 is TGTGCCAGCAGCGTCGTCAGACAGCCTAACTATGGCTACACCTTC.

The genes are TRBV15 and TRBJ2-5; D gene uncertain. CDR1 is LNHNV, CDR2 YYDKDF, per germline (reference sequence). V was cut by 3 bases and J by 5 bases, with 25 bases left in between. This CDR3 spans 18 amino acids. The DNA for the CDR3 is TGTGCCACCAGCAGGGCCGCCTATAAAGGGAATTCGGAGGAGACCCAGTACTTC. Translated, it gives CATSRAAYKGNSEETQYF.